These 18 T cell receptor beta chains were all obtained from the same sample, sequenced in a study of cytomegalovirus exposure and HLA in healthy donors. The PCR contained 60 Vbeta and 13 Jbeta primers. Assay: immunoSEQ multiplex PCR; the TCRdb copy retains only in-frame clones and omits some. This table has 100,000 to 150,000 clones, roughly two thirds appearing once. The specimen sequenced was PBMCs. The receptors stem from a man younger than 40 in good health and CMV-seropositive.

V usage is TRBV4-3 and J usage is TRBJ2-3; TRBD2 aligns across 11 bases. Looked up from germline, CDR1 is LGHNA and CDR2 is YSLEER. Trimming removed 0 bases from V and 0 bases from J; junction bases left unmatched: 5. This CDR3 is built from 18 residues. The CDR3 sequence is CASSQDWGLAASTDTQYF. In nucleotides, the CDR3 is TGCGCCAGCAGCCAAGATTGGGGACTAGCGGCTAGCACAGATACGCAGTATTTT.

This clone was counted a few times. This chain links TRBV4-3 with TRBJ1-4, with D maybe TRBD1 (6 bases). CDR1 and CDR2 from the germline V gene are LGHNA and YSLEER. The CDR3 covers 16 residues. Trimming pared 1 base from V and 7 bases from J, leaving 16 bases between. The CDR3 spells CASSQVAMGASEKLFF. The CDR3, as DNA: TGCGCCAGCAGCCAAGTTGCGATGGGGGCGAGTGAAAAACTGTTTTTT.

A remark on this clone: Other DNA sequences in the same sample also yield this CDR3. The V call is TRBV9, the J call TRBJ1-2; no clear D gene. Trimming left V 4 bases short and J 0 bases short, with 16 bases between. CDR1 is SGDLS and CDR2 is YYNGEE in the germline V gene. The CDR3 covers 16 residues. The CDR3 sequence is CASSRDPTEPNYGYTF. As DNA, the CDR3 is TGTGCCAGCAGCCGCGACCCGACGGAGCCTAACTATGGCTACACCTTC.

This clone has only a few counts. The chain combines TRBV10-3 with TRBJ2-2; 7 nucleotides match TRBD2. With V trimmed by 3 bases and J by 4 bases, 2 bases remained unmatched. The CDR3 is 14 residues long. CDR1 ENHRY and CDR2 SYGVKD come from the germline V gene. CDR3: CAISETGGTGELFF. DNA for the CDR3: TGTGCCATCAGTGAAACGGGGGGCACCGGGGAGCTGTTTTTT.

This sequence joins TRBV5-4 and TRBJ1-2; D might be TRBD1 (5 bases). Deletions cut 2 bases from V and 2 bases from J, with 10 bases between. CDR1 is SGHNT, CDR2 YYREEE, per germline (reference sequence). CDR3 length: 14 amino acids. The DNA of the CDR3 is TGTGCCAGCAGCTTCGGAGGGGCGAACTATGGCTACACCTTC. Amino acids: CASSFGGANYGYTF.

The chain employs TRBV30 and TRBJ1-2, with no clear D. CDR1 is GTSNPN, CDR2 SVGIG, per germline (reference sequence). V gave up 0 bases and J gave up 8 bases, with 10 bases separating them. This CDR3 has 12 amino acids. The CDR3 is CAWSVFDTGYTF. The CDR3, as DNA: TGTGCCTGGAGTGTATTCGACACCGGCTACACCTTC.

The CDR3 DNA reads as TGTGCCAGCAGCTTACATGGGGAGTATTCCTACGAGCAGTACTTC. It is translated as CASSLHGEYSYEQYF. The J gene is TRBJ2-7, the V gene TRBV7-2; D possibly corresponds to TRBD2 (5 bases). V gave up 2 bases and J gave up 1 base, with 12 bases separating them. This CDR3 is 15 amino acids long. Germline loops: CDR1 SGHTA, CDR2 FQGNSA.

The chain has TRBV28 and TRBJ2-3, with D uncertain. Trimming took off 6 bases at V and 9 bases at J, with 28 bases between the two ends. CDR1 is MDHEN and CDR2 is SYDVKM in the germline V gene. The CDR3 spans 17 residues. CDR3 loop: CASSTPLDSFPVDTQYF. In DNA, the CDR3 is TGTGCCAGCAGCACCCCCCTTGACTCATTCCCAGTCGACACGCAGTATTTT.

This chain uses TRBV29-1 with TRBJ1-2, with 9 bases fitting TRBD1. V lost 6 bases to trimming and J lost 8 bases; unmatched junction nucleotides: 7. This CDR3 is 12 amino acids long. The germline V gene encodes CDR1 SQVTM and CDR2 ANQGSEA. The CDR3 here is CSVGRGQGGYTF. In DNA, the CDR3 is TGCAGCGTCGGAAGGGGACAGGGCGGCTACACCTTC. The variable domain in full, completed from reference TRBV29-1 and TRBJ1-2, reads SAVISQKPSRDICQRGTSLTIQCQVDSQVTMMFWYRQQPGQSLTLIATANQGSEATYESGFVIDKFPISRPNLTFSTLTVSNMSPEDSSIYLCSVGRGQGGYTFGSGTRLTVV.

The chain is built from TRBV5-8 and TRBJ2-7; D ambiguous. The V and J ends lost 2 bases and 3 bases respectively, with 3 bases between them. The CDR3 spans 11 residues. Germline V gene data show CDR1 as SGHTS and CDR2 as YDEGEE. CDR3 region: CASSFGYEQYF. As DNA, the CDR3 is TGTGCCAGCAGCTTCGGCTACGAGCAGTACTTC.

The V gene is TRBV6-5, the J gene TRBJ1-2; 9 bases agree with TRBD1. Germline V gene lookup returns CDR1 MNHEY and CDR2 SVGAGI. V trimming: 3 bases; J trimming: 8 bases; junction bases outside the gene matches: 10. This CDR3 has 15 amino acids. CDR3 region: CASSYGTGFFLGYTF. The CDR3 DNA reads TGTGCCAGCAGTTATGGGACAGGGTTTTTTCTGGGCTACACCTTC.

The genes are TRBV20-1 and TRBJ2-7; 8 bases line up with TRBD1. J gave up 12 bases and V 2 bases, and 6 bases lay outside the gene matches. The length of the CDR3 is 11 residues. Germline CDR1 reads DFQATT; CDR2 reads SNEGSKA (reference sequence). The CDR3 DNA is TGCAGTGCTAGAACTAGGACAGGGCTGTACTTC. It codes for CSARTRTGLYF.

Concerning this clone: In the same sample, other DNA sequences code for this CDR3. The chain employs TRBV4-3 and TRBJ2-1; 14 bases align to TRBD2. The V and J ends lost 4 bases and 0 bases, in that order; junction bases with no gene match: 2. The CDR3 runs to 17 residues. CDR1 LGHNA and CDR2 YSLEER come from the germline V gene. The CDR3, as DNA: TGCGCCAGCAGCCGAGGACTAGCGGGGGGCTCCTACAATGAGCAGTTCTTC. Translating gives CASSRGLAGGSYNEQFF.

The rearrangement links TRBV9 to TRBJ1-2; 9 positions match TRBD1. The germline CDR1 and CDR2 sequences are SGDLS and YYNGEE. V lost 2 bases and J lost 5; bases outside the gene matches: 10. The CDR3 runs 16 residues. This chain's CDR3 is CASSVVRDRDLYGYTF. The CDR3 bases are TGTGCCAGCAGCGTTGTCCGGGACAGGGACCTATATGGCTACACCTTC.

This clone was seen only once. The rearrangement joins TRBV2 to TRBJ2-3; 12 bases are a match to TRBD2. Germline V gives CDR1 SNHLY, CDR2 FYNNEI. J gave up 1 base and V 6 bases, and 5 bases lay outside the gene matches. CDR3 length equals 16 residues. The CDR3 sequence is CASRSTSGSRTDTQYF. The CDR3 coding sequence is TGTGCCAGCAGATCGACTAGCGGGAGTCGCACAGATACGCAGTATTTT.

This clone occurred a few times. The chain joins TRBV5-1 to TRBJ2-7; D is perhaps TRBD1 (5 bases). Germline assignment: CDR1 SGHRS and CDR2 YFSETQ. The CDR3 consists of 13 residues. Trimming took off 0 bases at V and 10 bases at J, with 14 bases between the two ends. CDR3 DNA: TGCGCCAGCAGCTTGGGCTTCGTAGGGGATCAGTACTTC. This gives the protein CASSLGFVGDQYF.

On this clone: An end of the junction differs from the germline gene, which may be a read error. Other DNA sequences of this sample code for an identical CDR3. The CDR3, as DNA: TGTGCCAGCAGTGCGAATGACGGGAACTACACCTTT. This codes for CASSANDGNYTF. The gene calls are TRBV27 and TRBJ1-2; D is unclear. This CDR3 region has 12 residues. CDR1 and CDR2 (germline): MNHEY, SMNVEV (reference sequence).

The chain carries TRBV4-3 and TRBJ1-2; D gene unclear. The CDR3 is made up of 13 amino acids. V lost 5 bases and J lost 2, with 9 bases in between. Germline loops: CDR1 LGHNA, CDR2 YSLEER. CDR3 coding DNA: TGCGCCAGCAGCTTAGAAGCGAACTATGGCTACACCTTC. Protein product: CASSLEANYGYTF.